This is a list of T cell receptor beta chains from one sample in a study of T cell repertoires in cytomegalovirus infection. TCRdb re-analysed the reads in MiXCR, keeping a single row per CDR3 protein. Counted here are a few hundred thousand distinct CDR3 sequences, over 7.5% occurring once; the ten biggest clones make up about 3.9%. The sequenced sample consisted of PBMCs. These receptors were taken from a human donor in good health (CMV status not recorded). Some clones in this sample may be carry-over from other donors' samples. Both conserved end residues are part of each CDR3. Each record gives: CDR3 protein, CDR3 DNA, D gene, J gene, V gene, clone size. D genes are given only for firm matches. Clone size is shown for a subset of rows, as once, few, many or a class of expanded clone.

cdr3_aa: CARILQGQETQYF; cdr3_nt: TGTGCCAGGATCCTCCAGGGACAAGAGACCCAGTACTTC; d_call: -; j_call: TRBJ2-5; v_call: TRBV28; clone_size: -
cdr3_aa: CASSFRLQDEQFF; cdr3_nt: TGTGCCAGCAGCTTTAGACTCCAGGATGAGCAGTTCTTC; d_call: -; j_call: TRBJ2-1; v_call: TRBV7-9; clone_size: few
cdr3_aa: CASSYLGTGTTDTQYF; cdr3_nt: TGTGCCAGCAGTTACTTGGGGACAGGGACCACAGATACGCAGTATTTT; d_call: TRBD1; j_call: TRBJ2-3; v_call: TRBV6-2/TRBV6-3; clone_size: few
cdr3_aa: CASSLGTAHNEQFF; cdr3_nt: TGTGCCAGCAGCTTAGGGACCGCGCACAATGAGCAGTTCTTC; d_call: -; j_call: TRBJ2-1; v_call: TRBV7-2; clone_size: many
cdr3_aa: CSASGQRSDTGELFF; cdr3_nt: TGCAGTGCCTCGGGCCAGCGGTCGGACACCGGGGAGCTGTTTTTT; d_call: -; j_call: TRBJ2-2; v_call: TRBV20-1; clone_size: -
cdr3_aa: CASSLNRATNEKLFF; cdr3_nt: TGCGCCAGCAGCCTGAACAGAGCAACTAATGAAAAACTGTTTTTT; d_call: -; j_call: TRBJ1-4; v_call: TRBV4-3; clone_size: many
cdr3_aa: CASSQGADWETDTQYF; cdr3_nt: TGTGCCAGCAGCCAAGGGGCAGACTGGGAGACAGATACGCAGTATTTT; d_call: -; j_call: TRBJ2-3; v_call: TRBV4-1; clone_size: -
cdr3_aa: CASSLVTESGNTIYF; cdr3_nt: TGTGCCAGCAGCTTAGTAACTGAGTCTGGAAACACCATATATTTT; d_call: -; j_call: TRBJ1-3; v_call: TRBV7-2; clone_size: many
cdr3_aa: CASRGDSDTEAFF; cdr3_nt: TGTGCCAGCAGGGGGGACAGTGACACTGAAGCTTTCTTT; d_call: TRBD1; j_call: TRBJ1-1; v_call: TRBV12-3/TRBV12-4; clone_size: few
cdr3_aa: CASSLGPRQGKTEAFF; cdr3_nt: TGTGCCAGCAGCTTGGGCCCCCGGCAGGGAAAAACTGAAGCTTTCTTT; d_call: -; j_call: TRBJ1-1; v_call: TRBV11-2; clone_size: few
cdr3_aa: CASSPRTGSSGANVLTF; cdr3_nt: TGTGCCAGCAGTCCCCGGACAGGGAGCTCTGGGGCCAACGTCCTGACTTTC; d_call: TRBD1; j_call: TRBJ2-6; v_call: TRBV27; clone_size: -
cdr3_aa: CASSVPGLAGGRSSYEQYF; cdr3_nt: TGTGCCAGCAGCGTACCGGGACTAGCGGGGGGTCGGAGCTCCTACGAGCAGTACTTC; d_call: TRBD2; j_call: TRBJ2-7; v_call: TRBV5-6; clone_size: many
cdr3_aa: CASSSTRGFGVAGRGYEQYF; cdr3_nt: TGTGCCAGCAGTTCCACGAGGGGTTTTGGAGTAGCGGGAAGAGGCTACGAGCAGTACTTC; d_call: TRBD2; j_call: TRBJ2-7; v_call: TRBV6-8; clone_size: -
cdr3_aa: CASSFPGGTDTQYF; cdr3_nt: TGTGCCAGCAGCTTTCCCGGGGGCACAGATACGCAGTATTTT; d_call: -; j_call: TRBJ2-3; v_call: TRBV7-2; clone_size: many
cdr3_aa: CASSLTIHPDTQYF; cdr3_nt: TGTGCCAGCAGCTTAACTATCCACCCGGATACGCAGTATTTT; d_call: -; j_call: TRBJ2-3; v_call: TRBV11-1; clone_size: -
cdr3_aa: CASSFNSDNSPLHF; cdr3_nt: TGTGCCAGCAGCTTCAATAGCGATAATTCACCCCTCCACTTT; d_call: -; j_call: TRBJ1-6; v_call: TRBV7-2; clone_size: -
cdr3_aa: CASSYRTGSYTF; cdr3_nt: TGTGCCAGCAGCTATCGGACAGGGAGCTACACCTTC; d_call: TRBD1; j_call: TRBJ1-2; v_call: TRBV7-9; clone_size: few
cdr3_aa: CASSRVSQGANTEAFF; cdr3_nt: TGTGCCAGCAGCCGAGTTTCACAGGGGGCGAACACTGAAGCTTTCTTT; d_call: TRBD1; j_call: TRBJ1-1; v_call: TRBV7-2; clone_size: many
cdr3_aa: CASSIGTPTYEQYF; cdr3_nt: TGTGCCAGTAGTATTGGGACCCCCACCTACGAGCAGTACTTC; d_call: -; j_call: TRBJ2-7; v_call: TRBV19; clone_size: few
cdr3_aa: CSALGHGETQYF; cdr3_nt: TGCAGTGCCCTAGGACACGGAGAGACCCAGTACTTC; d_call: -; j_call: TRBJ2-5; v_call: TRBV20-1; clone_size: -
cdr3_aa: CASRGQTNTEAFF; cdr3_nt: TGTGCCAGCAGGGGACAGACGAACACTGAAGCTTTCTTT; d_call: TRBD1; j_call: TRBJ1-1; v_call: TRBV11-2; clone_size: few
cdr3_aa: CASSFKTDTGELFF; cdr3_nt: TGTGCCAGTAGTTTCAAGACTGACACCGGGGAGCTGTTTTTT; d_call: -; j_call: TRBJ2-2; v_call: TRBV19; clone_size: -
cdr3_aa: CASSLARFEPYGYTF; cdr3_nt: TGTGCCAGCAGCTTAGCGCGGTTTGAACCCTATGGCTACACCTTC; d_call: -; j_call: TRBJ1-2; v_call: TRBV7-9; clone_size: -
cdr3_aa: CASSQGTSGQETQYF; cdr3_nt: TGTGCCAGCAGCCAGGGGACTAGCGGTCAGGAGACCCAGTACTTC; d_call: TRBD2; j_call: TRBJ2-5; v_call: TRBV4-2; clone_size: many
cdr3_aa: CASSLTLTGEAFF; cdr3_nt: TGTGCCAGCAGTTTAACCCTTACAGGGGAAGCTTTCTTT; d_call: -; j_call: TRBJ1-1; v_call: TRBV27; clone_size: many
cdr3_aa: CASSLASGGTGELFF; cdr3_nt: TGTGCCAGCAGCTTAGCTAGCGGAGGGACCGGGGAGCTGTTTTTT; d_call: -; j_call: TRBJ2-2; v_call: TRBV7-2; clone_size: many
cdr3_aa: CASSDGTEAFF; cdr3_nt: TGTGCCAGCAGTGACGGGACAGAAGCTTTCTTT; d_call: -; j_call: TRBJ1-1; v_call: TRBV12-3/TRBV12-4; clone_size: few
cdr3_aa: CASSRGTDPREQYF; cdr3_nt: TGTGCCAGCAGCCGAGGGACCGACCCCCGCGAGCAGTACTTC; d_call: -; j_call: TRBJ2-7; v_call: TRBV11-2; clone_size: -
cdr3_aa: CSAVGTSGSTFSEQYF; cdr3_nt: TGCAGTGCTGTCGGGACTAGCGGGAGTACATTCTCCGAGCAGTACTTC; d_call: TRBD2; j_call: TRBJ2-7; v_call: TRBV20-1; clone_size: -
cdr3_aa: CASSSLGTVASDTQYF; cdr3_nt: TGTGCCAGCAGCTCCCTGGGGACAGTGGCTTCAGATACGCAGTATTTT; d_call: TRBD1; j_call: TRBJ2-3; v_call: TRBV7-9; clone_size: many
cdr3_aa: CSARDLTGTGSNQPQHF; cdr3_nt: TGCAGTGCTAGAGACCTAACCGGGACAGGAAGCAATCAGCCCCAGCATTTT; d_call: TRBD1; j_call: TRBJ1-5; v_call: TRBV20-1; clone_size: few
cdr3_aa: CASTPLAGGTHEQFF; cdr3_nt: TGCGCCAGCACCCCCCTAGCGGGAGGAACACACGAGCAGTTCTTC; d_call: TRBD2; j_call: TRBJ2-1; v_call: TRBV4-1; clone_size: -
cdr3_aa: CATRQGRGNEQFF; cdr3_nt: TGTGCCACACGACAGGGAAGGGGGAATGAGCAGTTCTTC; d_call: TRBD1; j_call: TRBJ2-1; v_call: TRBV19; clone_size: -
cdr3_aa: CASSLVAGALSYEQYF; cdr3_nt: TGTGCCAGCAGCTTAGTGGCTGGCGCTCTCTCCTACGAGCAGTACTTC; d_call: -; j_call: TRBJ2-7; v_call: TRBV7-2; clone_size: many
cdr3_aa: CASSLISASGEQFF; cdr3_nt: TGTGCCAGCAGCCTCATTTCGGCTAGCGGAGAGCAGTTCTTC; d_call: TRBD2; j_call: TRBJ2-1; v_call: TRBV7-6; clone_size: -
cdr3_aa: CASSLGPFQPQHF; cdr3_nt: TGTGCCAGCAGTTTAGGACCCTTTCAGCCCCAGCATTTT; d_call: -; j_call: TRBJ1-5; v_call: TRBV12-3/TRBV12-4; clone_size: -
cdr3_aa: CASSRETGAQGNEQYF; cdr3_nt: TGTGCCAGCAGCCGGGAGACAGGGGCGCAGGGAAACGAGCAGTACTTC; d_call: TRBD1; j_call: TRBJ2-7; v_call: TRBV7-8; clone_size: many
cdr3_aa: CASSVGGIFTEAFF; cdr3_nt: TGTGCCAGCAGCGTAGGGGGTATCTTCACTGAAGCTTTCTTT; d_call: -; j_call: TRBJ1-1; v_call: TRBV9; clone_size: -
cdr3_aa: CASSPTYSNQPQHF; cdr3_nt: TGTGCCAGCAGCCCAACATATAGCAATCAGCCCCAGCATTTT; d_call: -; j_call: TRBJ1-5; v_call: TRBV6-2/TRBV6-3; clone_size: -
cdr3_aa: CSAKDPIGNEQFF; cdr3_nt: TGCAGTGCTAAGGACCCCATCGGCAATGAGCAGTTCTTC; d_call: -; j_call: TRBJ2-1; v_call: TRBV20-1; clone_size: many
cdr3_aa: CASSSTGTSNEQFF; cdr3_nt: TGTGCCAGCAGCTCCACGGGGACTAGCAATGAGCAGTTCTTC; d_call: TRBD2; j_call: TRBJ2-1; v_call: TRBV7-3; clone_size: few
cdr3_aa: CASSLGKGGYGYTF; cdr3_nt: TGTGCCAGCAGCTTGGGGAAGGGGGGCTATGGCTACACCTTC; d_call: -; j_call: TRBJ1-2; v_call: TRBV7-2; clone_size: many
cdr3_aa: CAGKGAGDNSPLHF; cdr3_nt: TGTGCCGGAAAAGGGGCAGGGGATAATTCACCCCTCCACTTT; d_call: -; j_call: TRBJ1-6; v_call: TRBV25-1; clone_size: -
cdr3_aa: CASSLWTALNEKLFF; cdr3_nt: TGTGCCAGCAGTTTATGGACAGCGCTTAATGAAAAACTGTTTTTT; d_call: -; j_call: TRBJ1-4; v_call: TRBV28; clone_size: -
cdr3_aa: CASSWGLTSYEQYF; cdr3_nt: TGTGCCAGCAGCTGGGGACTTACGTCCTACGAGCAGTACTTC; d_call: -; j_call: TRBJ2-7; v_call: TRBV7-8; clone_size: many
cdr3_aa: CAIGRRWDTEALF; cdr3_nt: TGTGCCATCGGCCGACGGTGGGACACTGAAGCTTTATTT; d_call: -; j_call: TRBJ1-1; v_call: TRBV10-3; clone_size: -
cdr3_aa: CASSLGVMGGAGTEAFF; cdr3_nt: TGTGCCAGCAGCTTAGGGGTGATGGGAGGGGCCGGCACTGAAGCTTTCTTT; d_call: -; j_call: TRBJ1-1; v_call: TRBV7-6; clone_size: many
cdr3_aa: CSVEVGGPQYF; cdr3_nt: TGCAGCGTTGAAGTAGGGGGGCCGCAGTATTTT; d_call: -; j_call: TRBJ2-3; v_call: TRBV29-1; clone_size: few
cdr3_aa: CASSLWSGVSSYNEQFF; cdr3_nt: TGTGCCAGCAGCTTATGGAGCGGGGTTAGCTCCTACAATGAGCAGTTCTTC; d_call: TRBD2; j_call: TRBJ2-1; v_call: TRBV5-5; clone_size: many
cdr3_aa: CASSSDRGSWNEQFF; cdr3_nt: TGTGCCAGCAGCTCGGACAGGGGGTCTTGGAATGAGCAGTTCTTC; d_call: TRBD1; j_call: TRBJ2-1; v_call: TRBV5-4; clone_size: few
cdr3_aa: CSARARGMGNQPQHF; cdr3_nt: TGCAGTGCTAGGGCCCGGGGAATGGGGAATCAGCCCCAGCATTTT; d_call: -; j_call: TRBJ1-5; v_call: TRBV20-1; clone_size: -
cdr3_aa: CASSLALRGGADEQFF; cdr3_nt: TGTGCCAGCAGCTTAGCGCTGCGCGGGGGGGCAGATGAGCAGTTCTTC; d_call: TRBD2; j_call: TRBJ2-1; v_call: TRBV7-2; clone_size: many